This is a list of T cell receptor beta chains from one sample in a study of cytomegalovirus exposure and HLA in healthy donors. Produced via immunoSEQ multiplex PCR; TCRdb's table is partial and in-frame only. The profile shows 100,000 or so clones, around 81% of them singletons. Sequenced material: PBMCs. These receptors all stem from a young man in good health and CMV-seronegative. The CDR3 runs from the conserved cysteine through the conserved F or W. The order of the fields is clone size, J gene, D gene, V gene, CDR3 protein, CDR3 DNA. D genes are given only for firm matches. Not all rows give a size; the values are once, few, many and, for expanded clones, a class.

>NA|TRBJ2-7|TRBD1|TRBV4-1
CASSQGRQGFNYEQYF
TGCGCCAGCAGCCAAGGCCGACAGGGTTTCAATTACGAGCAGTACTTC
>NA|TRBJ2-3|NA|TRBV5-1
CASSLGQAPSTDTQYF
TGCGCCAGCAGCTTGGGACAGGCGCCAAGCACAGATACGCAGTATTTT
>NA|TRBJ1-2|TRBD1|TRBV9
CASSVGQGDEGYTF
TGTGCCAGCAGCGTAGGACAGGGGGACGAAGGCTACACCTTC
>NA|TRBJ1-1|NA|TRBV29-1
CSGDTLNTEAFF
TGCAGCGGGGACACCTTGAACACTGAAGCTTTCTTT
>NA|TRBJ1-1|NA|TRBV11-2
CASSWVGRKMNTEAFF
TGTGCCAGCAGCTGGGTGGGGCGCAAAATGAACACTGAAGCTTTCTTT
>NA|TRBJ2-1|NA|TRBV13
CASSPPIGSVWQFF
TGTGCCAGCAGCCCACCAATAGGGAGCGTGTGGCAGTTCTTC
>once|TRBJ1-2|TRBD1|TRBV19
CASSSGQRSGYTF
TGTGCCAGTAGTTCGGGACAGAGGAGTGGCTACACCTTC
>few|TRBJ2-7|TRBD2|TRBV19
CASSFSGGRNEQYF
TGTGCCAGTAGTTTTAGCGGGGGGAGAAACGAGCAGTACTTC
>NA|TRBJ1-1|TRBD1|TRBV7-7
CASSVHRGRRSTEAFF
TGTGCCAGCAGCGTCCACAGGGGGCGTAGGAGCACTGAAGCTTTCTTT
>NA|TRBJ2-3|TRBD2|TRBV5-1
CASSLGASGDTDTQYF
TGCGCCAGCAGCTTGGGGGCTAGCGGGGACACAGATACGCAGTATTTT
>NA|TRBJ2-2|NA|TRBV30
CAWSGLATNTGELFF
TGTGCCTGGAGTGGTCTAGCGACGAACACCGGGGAGCTGTTTTTT
>few|TRBJ2-1|NA|TRBV15
CATSLDLDSYNEQFF
TGTGCCACCAGCTTAGACCTAGACTCCTACAATGAGCAGTTCTTC
>NA|TRBJ2-3|TRBD1|TRBV11-3
CASSLGTGGDTQYF
TGTGCCAGCAGCTTAGGGACAGGAGGCGATACGCAGTATTTT
>NA|TRBJ1-2|NA|TRBV27
CASSSRGYGYTF
TGTGCCAGCAGTTCCCGGGGTTATGGCTACACCTTC
>NA|TRBJ1-6|NA|TRBV7-9
CASSSHDSSSPLHF
TGTGCCAGCAGCTCCCACGACAGTTCCTCACCCCTCCACTTT
>NA|TRBJ1-2|NA|TRBV29-1
CSVEALGGGGYTF
TGCAGCGTTGAGGCCCTCGGAGGCGGGGGCTACACCTTC
>NA|TRBJ2-5|TRBD2|TRBV7-2
CASSSNRAGGRETQYF
TGTGCCAGCAGCTCAAATCGGGCGGGGGGGCGAGAGACCCAGTACTTC
>NA|TRBJ2-3|NA|TRBV11-2
CASSSLEAGQFTDTQYF
TGTGCCAGCAGCTCCTTAGAAGCCGGACAGTTCACAGATACGCAGTATTTT
>NA|TRBJ1-4|NA|TRBV7-9
CASRRAGPNEKLFF
TGTGCCAGCAGACGAGCAGGGCCGAATGAAAAACTGTTTTTT
>NA|TRBJ1-2|NA|TRBV7-2
CASSLGGAGMNYGYTF
TGTGCCAGCAGCTTAGGCGGGGCGGGCATGAACTATGGCTACACCTTC
>few|TRBJ2-7|NA|TRBV5-1
CASSNGRGTAQGASEQYF
TGCGCCAGCAGCAACGGACGGGGGACAGCCCAAGGAGCTAGCGAGCAGTACTTC
>NA|TRBJ1-4|NA|TRBV5-1
CASSLAQGSTNEKLFF
TGCGCCAGCAGCTTGGCCCAGGGGTCAACTAATGAAAAACTGTTTTTT
>NA|TRBJ1-3|TRBD1|TRBV5-4
CASSSDRGHTIYF
TGTGCCAGCAGCTCGGACAGGGGTCACACCATATATTTT
>NA|TRBJ2-3|TRBD2|TRBV7-2
CASRNPPGGTQYF
TGTGCCAGCCGTAACCCCCCGGGAGGTACGCAGTATTTT
>NA|TRBJ2-7|TRBD2|TRBV6-5
CASSWTAGVSSYEQYF
TGTGCCAGCAGTTGGACAGCGGGGGTTAGCTCCTACGAGCAGTACTTC
>NA|TRBJ1-2|TRBD1|TRBV5-1
CASSTQGAIGYTF
TGCGCCAGCAGCACCCAGGGGGCGATTGGCTACACCTTC
>NA|TRBJ1-5|TRBD1|TRBV19
CASSHRTGFSNQPQHF
TGTGCCAGTAGCCATAGGACAGGGTTTAGCAATCAGCCCCAGCATTTT
>NA|TRBJ2-7|NA|TRBV19
CASSIEGGLGTYEQYF
TGTGCCAGTAGTATAGAGGGCGGGCTCGGGACCTACGAGCAGTACTTC
>NA|TRBJ1-4|NA|TRBV12-1
CASSLISIYEKLFF
TGTGCCAGCAGCTTAATAAGCATTTACGAAAAACTGTTTTTT
>NA|TRBJ2-3|TRBD2|TRBV5-4
CASSLAGGPDTQYF
TGTGCCAGCAGCTTGGCGGGGGGGCCAGATACGCAGTATTTT
>NA|TRBJ2-7|NA|TRBV5-5
CASSLDTANYEQYF
TGTGCCAGCAGCTTGGACACAGCCAACTACGAGCAGTACTTC
>NA|TRBJ2-5|NA|TRBV7-9
CSSSPSGTNSQETQYF
TGTTCCAGCAGCCCCTCCGGGACAAATTCCCAAGAGACCCAGTACTTC
>NA|TRBJ2-5|TRBD1|TRBV9
CASSVDTGGRETQYF
TGTGCCAGCAGCGTAGACACAGGGGGAAGGGAGACCCAGTACTTC
>NA|TRBJ1-2|NA|TRBV19
CASSPGSLGGYTF
TGTGCCTCCTCCCCGGGATCCCTCGGCGGCTACACCTTC
>NA|TRBJ2-5|NA|TRBV10-2
CASEGQTETQYF
TGCGCCAGCGAGGGCCAAACTGAGACCCAGTACTTC
>NA|TRBJ1-1|NA|TRBV7-8
CASSLSPEVTEAFF
TGTGCCAGCAGCTTATCCCCAGAGGTCACTGAAGCTTTCTTT
>NA|TRBJ2-3|TRBD2|TRBV7-9
CSSSSTSGPSTDTQYF
TGTTCCAGCAGCTCAACTAGCGGGCCTAGCACAGATACGCAGTATTTT
>NA|TRBJ2-1|NA|TRBV5-1
CASRREAYNEQFF
TGCGCCAGCAGAAGAGAAGCCTACAATGAGCAGTTCTTC
>NA|TRBJ1-5|NA|TRBV5-1
CASSFEFGGQPQHF
TGCGCCAGCAGCTTCGAGTTTGGCGGTCAGCCCCAGCATTTT
>NA|TRBJ2-7|NA|TRBV7-8
CASSLGQYEQYF
TGTGCCAGCAGCTTAGGACAGTACGAGCAGTACTTC
>NA|TRBJ2-1|NA|TRBV4-1
CASSQGDTLVAYNEQFF
TGCGCCAGCAGCCAAGGGGACACGCTAGTGGCCTACAATGAGCAGTTCTTC
>NA|TRBJ2-7|NA|TRBV11-2
CASSLGGRGGEQYF
TGTGCCAGCAGCTTAGGTGGTCGAGGAGGCGAGCAGTACTTC
>few|TRBJ1-1|NA|TRBV7-6
CASSLAGGVPDTEAFF
TGTGCCAGCAGCTTAGCCGGGGGGGTTCCGGACACTGAAGCTTTCTTT
>few|TRBJ2-7|TRBD1|TRBV7-7
CASSPQGGEQYF
TGTGCCAGCAGCCCACAGGGGGGCGAGCAGTACTTC
>NA|TRBJ2-1|NA|TRBV5-1
CASSSDSTGYNEQFF
TGCGCCAGCAGCAGTGACAGTACCGGCTACAATGAGCAGTTCTTC
>NA|TRBJ1-4|TRBD1|TRBV12-5
CASASGTGSKATNEKLFF
TGTGCTAGTGCCTCCGGGACAGGGTCCAAAGCAACTAATGAAAAACTGTTTTTT
>once|TRBJ2-7|TRBD2|TRBV5-1
CASSLGFAGGTYEQYF
TGCGCCAGCAGCTTGGGCTTTGCGGGGGGGACCTACGAGCAGTACTTC
>NA|TRBJ1-1|NA|TRBV18
CASSLFDRNTEAFF
TGTGCCAGCTCCCTCTTCGACAGGAACACTGAAGCTTTCTTT
>NA|TRBJ1-1|NA|TRBV7-9
CASSLGQVDPAFF
TGTGCCAGCAGCTTAGGACAGGTAGATCCGGCTTTCTTT
>NA|TRBJ2-7|TRBD1|TRBV5-1
CASSSAGTVFEEQYF
TGCGCCAGCAGCTCCGCCGGGACAGTCTTTGAGGAGCAGTACTTC
>once|TRBJ1-2|NA|TRBV6-5
CASSPHRVGPPGYTF
TGTGCCAGCAGTCCCCACAGGGTAGGTCCTCCTGGCTACACCTTC
>NA|TRBJ2-7|TRBD2|TRBV10-2
CASSSSGGVYEQYF
TGCGCCAGCAGCTCTAGCGGCGGGGTTTACGAGCAGTACTTC
>once|TRBJ2-1|TRBD2|TRBV5-1
CASSLLAGGYNEQFF
TGCGCCAGCAGCTTGTTAGCGGGGGGCTACAATGAGCAGTTCTTC
>NA|TRBJ2-1|NA|TRBV5-1
CASSLAWVRTSGNEQFF
TGCGCCAGCAGCTTGGCCTGGGTTCGGACCTCGGGGAATGAGCAGTTCTTC
>NA|TRBJ1-6|NA|TRBV5-1
CASNPGTQNSPLHF
TGCGCCAGCAACCCCGGGACACAGAATTCACCCCTCCACTTT